The 25 T cell receptor beta chains given below trace back to one sample, sequenced in a study of CD8 T cells in Susac syndrome. Reverse transcription used roughly 0.45 to 1 ug RNA and random hexamers. A single record per CDR3 protein comes from TCRdb applying MiXCR to the immunoSEQ multiplex PCR reads. The sample lists around 190,000 distinct CDR3 sequences, roughly 94% occurring once. The sequencing input was CD4+ T cells from PBMCs. The receptors originated from a human donor in good health.

The CDR3 nucleotides are TGCGCCAGCAGTCTGGCGGGGGGCATTCAGTACTTC. Protein sequence: CASSLAGGIQYF. The chain joins TRBV5-1 to TRBJ2-4, with 8 bases fitting TRBD2. With V trimmed by 5 bases and J by 9 bases, 4 bases remained unmatched. Germline CDR1 SGHRS, CDR2 YFSETQ. CDR3 length: 12 amino acids.

The J gene is TRBJ2-3, the V gene TRBV7-2, with 7 bases fitting TRBD2. Per germline, CDR1 SGHTA and CDR2 FQGNSA. The CDR3 spans 15 residues. The V and J ends lost 5 bases and 0 bases, in that order; junction bases with no gene match: 5. The CDR3: CASSLSGPSTDTQYF. In DNA form, the CDR3 reads TGTGCCAGCAGCCTTAGCGGGCCAAGCACAGATACGCAGTATTTT.

The chain recombines TRBV20-1 with TRBJ2-3, with TRBD2 as a possible D gene (6 bases). CDR3 length equals 16 residues. CDR1 is DFQATT and CDR2 is SNEGSKA in the germline V gene (reference sequence). Trimming cost V 0 bases and J 5 bases, with 18 bases left between them. The CDR3 sequence: CSARDHGGLSRDTQYF. CDR3 DNA sequence: TGCAGTGCTAGAGATCATGGGGGACTCTCCAGAGATACGCAGTATTTT.

This sequence joins TRBV9 and TRBJ1-2; possible D gene TRBD1, 6 bases. The ends were cut back, 0 bases at V and 6 bases at J, with 9 bases in the middle. In germline, CDR1 is SGDLS, CDR2 YYNGEE. This CDR3 contains 13 residues. The CDR3 bases are TGTGCCAGCAGCGTAGACAGGGATAATGGCTACACCTTC. It specifies CASSVDRDNGYTF.

The chain carries TRBV18 and TRBJ2-7; 10 bases agree with TRBD2. After removal of 0 bases from V and 5 bases from J, the junction contained 10 bases not matched to a gene. Per the germline V gene, CDR1 is KGHSH and CDR2 is LQKENI. CDR3 size: 17 residues. CDR3 sequence (DNA): TGTGCCAGCTCACCACCGACTAGCGGGTTATTGAGAAACGAGCAGTACTTC. It yields the protein CASSPPTSGLLRNEQYF.

In its sample, this clonotype was seen once. CDR3 DNA sequence: TGCAGCGTTGGTGACAGGGGGCGTGGCTACACCTTC. Translation: CSVGDRGRGYTF. The gene calls are TRBV29-1 and TRBJ1-2; 10 bases are a match to TRBD1. Germline CDR1 SQVTM, CDR2 ANQGSEA. CDR3 length: 12 residues. V shed 4 bases and J 7 bases; nucleotides not matched to a gene: 3.

The chain couples TRBV4-3 to TRBJ2-7; 11 nucleotides align to TRBD1. The CDR3 is 17 amino acids. CDR1 LGHNA and CDR2 YSLEER come from the germline V gene. The V and J ends lost 1 base and 5 bases, in that order; junction bases with no gene match: 10. The CDR3 nucleotides read TGCGCCAGCAGCCAAGTTCTTGTGGGACAGGGGGGTAACGAGCAGTACTTC. Translating it yields CASSQVLVGQGGNEQYF.

The chain carries TRBV30 and TRBJ1-5; D gene unclear. Germline CDR1 is GTSNPN and CDR2 is SVGIG (reference sequence). This CDR3 is built from 10 residues. V lost 4 bases and J lost 14, with 12 bases in between. CDR3: CAWTGPVKHF. The CDR3 DNA reads as TGTGCCTGGACCGGGCCCGTAAAGCATTTT.

The rearrangement links TRBV4-1 to TRBJ2-3; 9 bases line up with TRBD1. The CDR3 runs 19 residues. V gave up 0 bases and J gave up 4 bases; unmatched junction bases: 14. CDR1 is MGHRA and CDR2 is YSYEKL in the germline V gene. The CDR3 coding sequence is TGCGCCAGCAGCCAAGATGGGAAGACCGGGACAGGGAAGGCAGATACGCAGTATTTT. Its protein product is CASSQDGKTGTGKADTQYF.

The rearrangement links TRBV3-1 to TRBJ1-1, with D unclear. Germline CDR1 and CDR2: LGHDT and YNNKEL (reference sequence). V shed 1 base and J shed 10 bases, with 7 bases lying between them. The CDR3 has 11 residues. CDR3 nucleotides: TGTGCCAGCAGCCAAGGTATGGCAGCTTTCTTT. Protein product: CASSQGMAAFF. The entire variable domain, with the rest obtained from reference TRBV3-1 and TRBJ1-1, is as follows: DTAVSQTPKYLVTQMGNDKSIKCEQNLGHDTMYWYKQDSKKFLKIMFSYNNKELIINETVPNRFSPKSPDKAHLNLHINSLELGDSAVYFCASSQGMAAFFGQGTRLTVV.

This clonotype has a single count. V gene TRBV28 combines with J gene TRBJ2-1, with D unresolved. The germline gives CDR1 MDHEN, CDR2 SYDVKM. CDR3 length: 12 amino acids. Trimming cost V 5 bases and J 14 bases, with 16 bases left between them. The DNA of the CDR3 is TGTGCCAGCAGTCCGGACGTATCCTCCAAGTTCTTC. As protein: CASSPDVSSKFF.

This chain connects TRBV15 to TRBJ2-3; the match to TRBD1 covers 7 bases. J lost 3 bases, V lost 5 bases, and 5 bases had no gene match. The CDR3 covers 14 residues. CDR1 LNHNV and CDR2 YYDKDF come from the germline V gene (reference sequence). The CDR3 protein is CATSGRQGTDTQYF. DNA of the CDR3: TGTGCCACCAGCGGCAGACAGGGAACAGATACGCAGTATTTT.

V gene TRBV9 combines with J gene TRBJ2-7, with no clear D. Germline-derived CDR1 and CDR2 are SGDLS and YYNGEE. The CDR3 is made up of 15 amino acids. Deletions cut 2 bases from V and 5 bases from J, with 17 bases between. DNA for the CDR3: TGTGCCAGCAGCGTCACGAGCGTCTATGGGAACGAGCAGTACTTC. Translated: CASSVTSVYGNEQYF.

The chain uses TRBV20-1 and TRBJ2-7, with 11 nucleotides matching TRBD2. The CDR3 contains 14 residues. CDR1 and CDR2 from the germline V gene are DFQATT and SNEGSKA (reference sequence). The V gene end was trimmed by 3 bases and the J gene end by 3 bases; junction bases not matched to a gene: 4. CDR3 loop: CSARGGTSGYEQYF. CDR3 bases: TGCAGTGCTAGGGGCGGGACTAGCGGCTACGAGCAGTACTTC.

The sample holds one count of this clonotype. The chain combines TRBV20-1 with TRBJ2-5; the D is unclear. Trimming cost V 6 bases and J 4 bases, with 12 bases left between them. CDR3 length: 12 residues. The germline V gene encodes CDR1 DFQATT and CDR2 SNEGSKA (reference sequence). This CDR3 is CSAELRGETQYF. The CDR3 DNA reads TGCAGTGCAGAACTGAGAGGAGAGACCCAGTACTTC.

The rearrangement uses TRBV19 and TRBJ1-5, with D unclear. The CDR3 sequence is 15 residues long. CDR1 and CDR2 (germline): LNHDA, SQIVND (reference sequence). V was pared by 3 bases and J by 0 bases, with 9 bases between. The DNA for the CDR3 is TGTGCCAGTAGTATGTGGTCAAATAGCAATCAGCCCCAGCATTTT. Amino acids: CASSMWSNSNQPQHF. Using reference TRBV19 and TRBJ1-5 for the parts outside the CDR3, the full variable domain is DGGITQSPKYLFRKEGQNVTLSCEQNLNHDAMYWYRQDPGQGLRLIYYSQIVNDFQKGDIAEGYSVSREKKESFPLTVTSAQKNPTAFYLCASSMWSNSNQPQHFGDGTRLSIL.

The rearrangement links TRBV5-1 to TRBJ1-4; D is uncertain. This CDR3 spans 13 amino acids. The ends were cut back, 4 bases at V and 7 bases at J, with 11 bases in the middle. Germline-derived CDR1 and CDR2 are SGHRS and YFSETQ. The CDR3 DNA sequence: TGCGCCAGCAGCGCCGACTCGGGTGAAAAACTGTTTTTT. Translation: CASSADSGEKLFF.

The chain employs TRBV6-5 and TRBJ2-5; 8 bases agree with TRBD2. Germline CDR1 is MNHEY and CDR2 is SVGAGI. The V gene end was trimmed by 11 bases and the J gene end by 3 bases; junction bases not matched to a gene: 8. The CDR3 totals 13 residues. CDR3 sequence: CAGLGLAEETQYF. The CDR3 region has the DNA TGTGCCGGGCTCGGACTAGCAGAAGAGACCCAGTACTTC.

J is TRBJ2-1 and V is TRBV30; no clear D. Trimming took 5 bases from V and 4 from J, leaving 12 bases between them. The CDR3 spans 13 residues. Per germline, CDR1 GTSNPN and CDR2 SVGIG (reference sequence). This CDR3 reads CAWSAFQYNEQFF. The CDR3 nucleotides are TGTGCCTGGTCCGCATTCCAATACAATGAGCAGTTCTTC.

The CDR3 reads CASTTYRTLGYGYTF. CDR3 DNA sequence: TGTGCCAGCACAACCTACAGGACCCTCGGTTATGGCTACACCTTC. The chain uses TRBV27 and TRBJ1-2, with D possibly matching TRBD1 (5 bases). Per germline, CDR1 MNHEY and CDR2 SMNVEV (reference sequence). V gave up 7 bases and J gave up 5 bases, with 20 bases separating them. The CDR3 has 15 amino acids.

V and J are TRBV9 and TRBJ2-1; 11 nucleotides match TRBD2. The CDR3 has 17 amino acids. Germline V gene sequence: CDR1 SGDLS, CDR2 YYNGEE. J lost 5 bases, V lost 3 bases, and 10 bases had no gene match. CDR3 nucleotide sequence: TGTGCCAGCAGCGCACCGGGACTAGCGGACCCACACAATGAGCAGTTCTTC. Its protein product is CASSAPGLADPHNEQFF.

V is TRBV23-1 and J is TRBJ2-7; the D gene is possibly TRBD2 (5 bases). TRBV23-1 is placed among ORFs of uncertain function. The CDR3 sequence is 16 residues long. Deletions cut 3 bases from V and 5 bases from J, with 20 bases between. The CDR3 loop is CASSQTFRRLGDEQYF. In nucleotides, the CDR3 is TGCGCCAGCAGTCAGACATTCAGGAGGCTTGGGGACGAGCAGTACTTC.

The CDR3 DNA reads as TGCGCCAGCAGCCAAGTGGACAGGGGGGTATTTCTCCCCGTTGGGGCCAACGTCCTGACTTTC. The encoded protein is CASSQVDRGVFLPVGANVLTF. The rearrangement joins TRBV4-1 to TRBJ2-6; 10 bases are a match to TRBD1. Looked up from germline, CDR1 is MGHRA and CDR2 is YSYEKL. V trimming: 1 base; J trimming: 3 bases; junction bases outside the gene matches: 15. This CDR3 spans 21 amino acids.

V and J are TRBV11-2 and TRBJ1-1; weak D call: TRBD1 (6 bases). The CDR3 is 16 amino acids. Germline-derived CDR1 and CDR2 are SGHAT and FQNNGV. V shed 1 base and J shed 5 bases, with 17 bases lying between them. This chain's CDR3 is CASSLGGRGRGTEAFF. For the CDR3, the DNA is TGTGCCAGCAGCTTAGGGGGACGGGGGCGCGGAACTGAAGCTTTCTTT.

This chain links TRBV24-1 with TRBJ2-6, with D unresolved. The length of the CDR3 is 13 residues. Trimming cost V 9 bases and J 4 bases, with 9 bases left between them. The V gene's germline CDR1 is KGHDR and CDR2 SFDVKD. CDR3 in DNA: TGTGCCACCGGGCTGCCGGGGGCCAACGTCCTGACTTTC. Protein product: CATGLPGANVLTF.